This TCR beta chain appears in the sequencing data of a study of shared clonotypes between healthy human individuals. Repertoires were generated with immunoSEQ multiplex PCR, while TCRdb's copy carries only in-frame clones and drops some. The top ten hold roughly 0.14% of the sample, which has 2,500,000 or so clones, approximately 94% seen once. From germline, CDR1 is MNHEY and CDR2 SVGAGI. The CDR3 runs to 14 residues. After removal of 7 bases from V and 4 bases from J, the junction contained 6 bases not matched to a gene. Study-level findings and limits: Sampling covered nothing but blood. Tissue TCR repertoires likely differ from those found in blood. Estimated clonotype richness was generally higher in naive than memory subsets.

To note about this clone: What it binds is unknown.

What was sequenced was naive CD4+ T cells sorted from blood. Specified subset: CD45RA+ positively selected. The chain joins TRBV6-5 to TRBJ2-1, with TRBD1 matching 8 bases. The source is a man younger than 35 in good health. The CDR3 is CASKVGTGYNEQFF. The CDR3 DNA is TGTGCCAGCAAGGTAGGGACAGGATACAATGAGCAGTTCTTC.